A single sample is the source of the 27 T cell receptor beta chains below, sequenced in a study of molecular identifiers for immune sequencing clone quantification. A single record per CDR3 protein comes from TCRdb applying MiXCR to the PCR reads. The data contain around 300,000 distinct CDR3 sequences, about 23% of them singletons. The specimen sequenced was naive CD8+ T cells from blood, with Jurkat cell RNA spiked in. Subset reported: FACS-sorted CD8+CD4-CCR7+CD45RA+ naive T cells. The source is a human donor in good health. Some libraries in this study had Jurkat cell RNA spiked in.

Of note for this clonotype: A much larger clone lies a single base off, so this may be a read error. CDR3 residues: CASSLPTSGNAGELFF. The CDR3 DNA sequence: TGTGCCAGCAGCTTACCGACTAGTGGGAACGCCGGGGAGCTGTTTTTT. The chain is built from TRBV9 and TRBJ2-2, with TRBD2 as a possible D gene (6 bases). CDR1 is SGDLS and CDR2 is YYNGEE in the germline V gene. The CDR3 spans 16 residues.

The sample holds a few counts of this clonotype. The rearrangement links TRBV7-9 to TRBJ2-1; D is ambiguous. Between the trimmed V and J ends, which lost 5 bases and 8 bases, there was a span of 10 bases. The CDR3 length is 12 residues. Germline V lookup: CDR1 SEHNR, CDR2 FQNEAQ (reference sequence). Here the CDR3 DNA reads TGTGCCAGCAGCGCGGCCTGGGATGAGCAGTTCTTC. Protein product: CASSAAWDEQFF.

The V gene is TRBV6-2 or TRBV6-3, the J gene TRBJ2-3, with a weak D call TRBD1 (5 bases). The germline V gene encodes CDR1 MNHEY and CDR2 SVGEGT. The CDR3 covers 16 residues. Trimming removed 7 bases at V and 2 bases at J, with 19 bases between. In DNA form, the CDR3 reads TGTGCCAGCACGAACCCCGTCGGACAAGTCACAGATACGCAGTATTTT. Its protein product is CASTNPVGQVTDTQYF.

This rearrangement joins TRBV6-2 or TRBV6-3 to TRBJ2-7; maybe TRBD1 (6 bases). V shed 2 bases and J shed 2 bases, with 10 bases lying between them. CDR1 MNHEY and CDR2 SVGEGT come from the germline V gene. CDR3 length: 14 residues. The CDR3 here is CASSYAGVAYEQYF. In DNA form, the CDR3 reads TGTGCCAGCAGTTACGCAGGGGTTGCCTACGAGCAGTACTTC.

As for this clonotype: An end of the junction differs from the germline gene, which may be a read error. This sequence joins TRBV13 and TRBJ2-7; D ambiguous. Germline V gives CDR1 PRHDT, CDR2 FYEKMQ (reference sequence). The CDR3 totals 13 residues. CDR3 loop: CASSYTQAYEQSF. In DNA form, the CDR3 reads TGTGCCAGCAGCTACACGCAGGCCTACGAGCAGTCCTTC.

The chain is built from TRBV10-3 and TRBJ2-5, with 9 bases fitting TRBD1. This CDR3 region has 15 residues. V dropped 5 bases and J dropped 5; count of bases not matched to a gene: 9. Germline values: CDR1 ENHRY, CDR2 SYGVKD. The CDR3 DNA reads as TGTGCCATCAGTACATCGACAGGGGGTCTCGAGACCCAGTACTTC. Its translation is CAISTSTGGLETQYF.

The chain uses TRBV5-6 and TRBJ1-4; maybe TRBD1 (5 bases). Trimming shortened V by 4 bases and J by 7 bases, and 14 bases separated the two germline ends. The CDR3 has 14 amino acids. CDR1 is SGHDT and CDR2 is YYEEEE in the germline V gene. CDR3 residues: CASSRVRQPEKLFF. The CDR3, as DNA: TGTGCCAGCAGCCGTGTCCGACAGCCTGAAAAACTGTTTTTT.

Ten or more counts support this clonotype. J is TRBJ1-5 and V is TRBV7-6; 10 bases match TRBD1. This CDR3 is built from 15 residues. V shed 4 bases, J shed 1 base, and the junction held 1 base outside the gene matches. The germline gives CDR1 SGHVS, CDR2 FNYEAQ. The CDR3 is CASSSGQGSNQPQHF. For the CDR3, the DNA is TGTGCCAGCAGCTCGGGACAGGGGAGCAATCAGCCCCAGCATTTT.

This sequence joins TRBV7-9 and TRBJ2-7; D unclear. Trimming took 4 bases from V and 3 from J, leaving 13 bases between them. Germline V gene data show CDR1 as SEHNR and CDR2 as FQNEAQ (reference sequence). The CDR3 has 14 residues. CDR3 coding DNA: TGTGCCAGCAGCTCCGAAGTCAATCGCTACGAGCAGTACTTC. It codes for CASSSEVNRYEQYF.

In its sample, this clonotype was seen a few times. Germline and junction disagree at one end, which may indicate a read error. V usage is TRBV5-4 and J usage is TRBJ2-7; D might be TRBD1 (6 bases). The CDR3 spans 13 residues. CDR1 and CDR2 from the germline V gene are SGHNT and YYREEE (reference sequence). DNA of the CDR3: TGTGCCTGCAGCGCGCCAGACAGGTACGAGCAGTACTTC. As protein: CACSAPDRYEQYF.

The chain links TRBV9 to TRBJ2-7; D call uncertain. This CDR3 is 15 amino acids long. The germline gives CDR1 SGDLS, CDR2 YYNGEE. Trimming stripped 1 base from V and 0 bases from J, with 11 bases between. The CDR3 spells CASSVHGGSSYEQYF. The CDR3 DNA is TGTGCCAGCAGCGTACACGGCGGTAGCTCCTACGAGCAGTACTTC.

This clonotype was seen at least ten times. This chain connects TRBV7-9 to TRBJ1-1, with a tentative D call TRBD1 (5 bases). Trimming removed 6 bases at V and 0 bases at J, with 14 bases between. Germline loops: CDR1 SEHNR, CDR2 FQNEAQ (reference sequence). This CDR3 is built from 15 residues. This chain's CDR3 is CASSSPGFMNTEAFF. CDR3 nucleotide sequence: TGTGCCAGCAGTTCTCCAGGGTTCATGAACACTGAAGCTTTCTTT.

This clonotype has ten or more counts. The V gene is TRBV9, the J gene TRBJ1-1; D may be TRBD1 (5 bases). The germline CDR1 and CDR2 sequences are SGDLS and YYNGEE. CDR3 length: 13 amino acids. The V end lost 3 bases, the J end lost 9 bases, and 15 bases lay between the germline ends. CDR3 DNA sequence: TGTGCCAGCAGCGGGGTTGGGGGAAGCCAAGCTTTCTTT. The encoded protein is CASSGVGGSQAFF.

J is TRBJ2-7 and V is TRBV29-1, with D perhaps given as TRBD1 or TRBD2 (6 bases each). The CDR3 is made up of 14 amino acids. CDR1 is SQVTM, CDR2 ANQGSEA, per germline. The V and J ends lost 1 base and 11 bases respectively, with 21 bases between them. The CDR3 protein is CSVEATGGGKFKYF. DNA of the CDR3: TGCAGCGTTGAAGCAACCGGGGGCGGAAAGTTTAAGTACTTC.

The rearrangement links TRBV20-1 to TRBJ2-3; perhaps TRBD2 as D (7 bases). V was pared by 4 bases and J by 4 bases, with 15 bases between. CDR3 size: 14 residues. Germline V lookup: CDR1 DFQATT, CDR2 SNEGSKA (reference sequence). The CDR3 coding sequence is TGCAGTGCTAAGGGGGGGGAGTACGCAGATACGCAGTATTTT. It encodes CSAKGGEYADTQYF.

This clonotype came up a few times. The chain combines TRBV12-3 or TRBV12-4 with TRBJ2-1, with TRBD1 identical over 9 bases. The CDR3 runs to 17 residues. The J segment lost 7 bases and the V segment lost 4 bases, leaving 14 bases of the junction unmatched. The CDR3: CASSSPWLGQGWNEQFF. The CDR3 nucleotides are TGTGCCAGCAGTTCCCCATGGCTAGGACAGGGGTGGAATGAGCAGTTCTTC.

Comment on this clonotype: One junction end disagrees with the germline gene, perhaps due to a read error. The chain uses TRBV10-2 and TRBJ2-5, with TRBD2 matching 8 bases. Germline V lookup: CDR1 WSHSY, CDR2 SAAADI. This CDR3 is 14 amino acids long. This CDR3 reads CASSPTSGQETLYF. The CDR3 nucleotides read TGCGCCAGCAGTCCTACTAGCGGCCAAGAGACCCTGTACTTC.

As regards this clonotype: It may be a read error: a sequence one base away is much more abundant. The chain carries TRBV29-1 and TRBJ2-1, with 8 bases fitting TRBD2. Per germline, CDR1 SQVTM and CDR2 ANQGSEA. This CDR3 is built from 12 residues. The CDR3 sequence is CGVDSGSGEQFF. CDR3 sequence (DNA): TGCGGCGTTGACAGCGGGAGTGGTGAGCAGTTCTTC.

This clonotype has a single count. This may be a read error: a much more frequent sequence differs by one nucleotide. The chain recombines TRBV28 with TRBJ2-7; 8 bases are shared with TRBD2. In germline, CDR1 is MDHEN, CDR2 SYDVKM. The J segment lost 4 bases and the V segment lost 6 bases, leaving 20 bases of the junction unmatched. The CDR3 totals 18 residues. The CDR3 protein is CASRGTGASGQKGYEQYF. CDR3 in DNA: TGTGCCAGCAGGGGAACCGGGGCTAGCGGGCAAAAGGGTTACGAGCAGTACTTC.

This clonotype occurred many times. The V call is TRBV6-5, the J call TRBJ1-4; D is possibly TRBD1 (6 bases). V was trimmed by 8 bases and J by 8 bases, leaving 18 bases between them. This CDR3 contains 14 residues. Per the germline V gene, CDR1 is MNHEY and CDR2 is SVGAGI. The CDR3 loop is CASGPSPGQEKLFF. In DNA form, the CDR3 reads TGTGCCAGCGGTCCCTCGCCGGGACAAGAAAAACTGTTTTTT.

This clonotype turned up a few times. This CDR3 reads CASSERFSGETDTQYF. For the CDR3, the DNA is TGTGCCAGCAGCGAGCGATTTAGCGGGGAGACAGATACGCAGTATTTT. The chain recombines TRBV11-2 with TRBJ2-3; the match to TRBD2 covers 8 bases. Trimming removed 5 bases from V and 3 bases from J; junction bases left unmatched: 10. Germline CDR1 and CDR2: SGHAT and FQNNGV. The CDR3 loop spans 16 amino acids. Combining the CDR3 with reference TRBV11-2 and TRBJ2-3 gives the whole variable domain EAGVAQSPRYKIIEKRQSVAFWCNPISGHATLYWYQQILGQGPKLLIQFQNNGVVDDSQLPKDRFSAERLKGVDSTLKIQPAKLEDSAVYLCASSERFSGETDTQYFGPGTRLTVL.

Note on this clonotype: It may be a read error: a sequence one base away is much more abundant. The chain has TRBV13 and TRBJ2-5, with 7 bases fitting TRBD2. V gave up 4 bases and J gave up 3 bases; unmatched junction bases: 5. Looked up from germline, CDR1 is PRHDT and CDR2 is FYEKMQ (reference sequence). This CDR3 region has 14 residues. CDR3 sequence (DNA): TGTGCCAGCAGCTCCGGGGAGGGGAAAGAGACCCAGTACTTC. This encodes CASSSGEGKETQYF.

The chain joins TRBV7-8 to TRBJ1-2; D call uncertain. The V gene's germline CDR1 is SGHVS and CDR2 FQNEAQ. V was pared by 5 bases and J by 3 bases, with 16 bases between. This CDR3 is 15 amino acids long. The CDR3 DNA is TGTGCCAGCAGCCTGGTTGCAGGAATGGACTATGGCTACACCTTC. As protein: CASSLVAGMDYGYTF.

This clonotype was found once. This may be a read error: a much more frequent sequence differs by one nucleotide. Without the conserved terminal phenylalanine or tryptophan, this CDR3 likely stems from a read error. The chain combines TRBV7-9 with TRBJ2-2; 9 nucleotides match TRBD2. Germline CDR1 reads SEHNR; CDR2 reads FQNEAQ (reference sequence). The CDR3 length is 17 residues. Losses at the gene ends were 6 bases for V and 1 base for J; bases not matched to a gene: 9. This CDR3 is CASSFRLAAMNTGELFL. As DNA, the CDR3 is TGTGCCAGCAGTTTCCGACTAGCGGCAATGAACACCGGGGAGCTGTTTCTT.

This clonotype was seen many times. The chain uses TRBV29-1 and TRBJ2-2; no definite D call. From germline, CDR1 is SQVTM and CDR2 ANQGSEA. This CDR3 region has 14 residues. V lost 2 bases and J lost 2, with 9 bases in between. This CDR3 is CSVERRSNTGELFF. Written as DNA, the CDR3 is TGCAGCGTTGAACGGCGGTCAAACACCGGGGAGCTGTTTTTT.

This clonotype has a single count. This may come from a read error, since a much larger clone is one base off. The V call is TRBV6-1, the J call TRBJ2-5; D uncertain. The CDR3 consists of 16 residues. CDR1 and CDR2 from the germline V gene are MNHNS and SASEGT. CDR3 nucleotides: TGTGTCAGCACCCCACGACCTGCGAGGTCCGAAGAGACCCAGTACTTC. Protein sequence: CVSTPRPARSEETQYF.

This rearrangement joins TRBV27 to TRBJ1-5; D unresolved. The length of the CDR3 is 15 residues. V shed 2 bases and J shed 2 bases, with 10 bases lying between them. Germline V gives CDR1 MNHEY, CDR2 SMNVEV (reference sequence). CDR3 DNA sequence: TGTGCCAGCAGTTTAGGAGGGCCAGGCAATCAGCCCCAGCATTTT. Translation gives CASSLGGPGNQPQHF.